This TCR beta chain was captured by sequencing in a study of molecular identifiers for immune sequencing clone quantification. Bulk TCR library preparation followed previously described methods with listed TCR primers. TCRdb reprocessed the PCR reads via MiXCR and lists one record per CDR3 protein. In the table there are about 640,000 distinct CDR3 sequences, just under 20% of which are singletons. Naive CD8 T cells were sorted, and the gate applied was CD8+CD4-CCR7+CD45RA+. This clonotype has ten or more counts. Germline V gene sequence: CDR1 LNHDA, CDR2 SQIVND (reference sequence). V was shortened by 5 bases and J by 0 bases, with 17 bases between the two germline ends. This CDR3 is built from 17 residues.

The rearrangement uses TRBV19 and TRBJ1-5; D is unclear. Material: naive CD8+ T cells from blood, with Jurkat cell RNA spiked in. The subset is: FACS-sorted CD8+CD4-CCR7+CD45RA+ naive T cells. This clonotype was sampled from a human donor in good health. Some libraries in this study had Jurkat cell RNA spiked in. CDR3 protein: CASSPERSRNSNQPQHF. CDR3 bases: TGTGCCAGTAGTCCAGAACGATCCAGGAATAGCAATCAGCCCCAGCATTTT.